The entry that follows covers one TCR beta chain sequence. The entry originates in a study of CD8 T cells in Susac syndrome. Random hexamers primed reverse transcription of about 0.45 to 1 ug RNA. TCRdb reanalysed the immunoSEQ multiplex PCR reads using MiXCR and keeps one entry per CDR3 protein. The sample includes around 200,000 distinct CDR3 sequences, approximately 95% of them seen just once. CDR1 and CDR2 from the germline V gene are LNHNV and YYDKDF (reference sequence). V was pared by 3 bases and J by 4 bases, with 9 bases between. CDR3 length equals 14 residues. TEMRA cells were FACS-enriched, with CD8+ and CD4+ T cells isolated negatively.

The chain recombines TRBV15 with TRBJ2-2, with unresolved D. The origin of this receptor is a human donor with Susac syndrome. Sequencing was carried out using CD4+ T cells from PBMCs. CDR3 bases: TGTGCCACCAGCAGGGACCCAGTCACCGGGGAGCTGTTTTTT. Its protein is CATSRDPVTGELFF.